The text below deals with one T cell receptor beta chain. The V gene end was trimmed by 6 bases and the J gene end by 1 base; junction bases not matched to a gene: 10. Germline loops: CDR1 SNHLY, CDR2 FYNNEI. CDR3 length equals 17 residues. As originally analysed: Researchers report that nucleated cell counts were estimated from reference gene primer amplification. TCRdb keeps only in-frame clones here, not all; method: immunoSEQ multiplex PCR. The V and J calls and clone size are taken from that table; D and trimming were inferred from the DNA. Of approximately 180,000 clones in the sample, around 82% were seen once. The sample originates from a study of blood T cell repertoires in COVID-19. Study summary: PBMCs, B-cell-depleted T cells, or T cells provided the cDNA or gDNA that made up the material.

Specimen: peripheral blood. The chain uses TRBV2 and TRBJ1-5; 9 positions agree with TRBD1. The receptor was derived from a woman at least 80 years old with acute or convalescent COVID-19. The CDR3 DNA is TGTGCCAGCAGGGGAGGACAGGGGACTCCGAGCAATCAGCCCCAGCATTTT. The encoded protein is CASRGGQGTPSNQPQHF.